The 8 T cell receptor beta chains listed next were all sequenced from one sample in a study of cytomegalovirus exposure and HLA in healthy donors. Primers: 60 Vbeta forward and 13 Jbeta reverse. Only in-frame clones appear in the TCRdb table, and some are missing; sequencing was by immunoSEQ multiplex PCR. The table shows 200,000 to 250,000 clones, with approximately 80% occurring only once. The specimen was PBMCs. The source of these receptors is a man aged 30-40 years in good health and CMV-seronegative.

The chain joins TRBV5-1 to TRBJ2-3; 7 nucleotides agree with TRBD1. CDR1 and CDR2 from the germline V gene are SGHRS and YFSETQ. The length of the CDR3 is 14 residues. V was clipped by 0 bases and J by 7 bases; unmatched bases: 5. Here the CDR3 reads CASSLDRGVNTQYF. The CDR3 DNA is TGCGCCAGCAGCTTGGACAGGGGAGTAAATACGCAGTATTTT.

The chain is built from TRBV6-5 and TRBJ2-7, with 13 bases matching TRBD2. Unmatched junction bases numbered 3, after V lost 5 bases and J lost 5 bases. CDR1 and CDR2 from the germline V gene are MNHEY and SVGAGI. CDR3 length: 14 residues. The CDR3 nucleotides read TGTGCCAGCAGTCCAGGGACTAGCGGGGACGAGCAGTACTTC. This sequence encodes CASSPGTSGDEQYF.

This sequence joins TRBV28 and TRBJ2-1, with 7 bases that match TRBD2. The CDR3 runs to 18 residues. Germline V gene lookup returns CDR1 MDHEN and CDR2 SYDVKM. Trimming at V came to 1 base and at J to 0 bases, leaving 9 bases not matched to a gene. DNA of the CDR3: TGTGCCAGCAGTTTATATGTGTGGGGGGGATCCTCCTACAATGAGCAGTTCTTC. Translation: CASSLYVWGGSSYNEQFF.

The V gene is TRBV10-3, the J gene TRBJ2-1, with TRBD2 matching 11 bases. V shed 2 bases and J 5 bases; nucleotides not matched to a gene: 5. Germline CDR1 and CDR2: ENHRY and SYGVKD. The CDR3 is 16 amino acids. CDR3 DNA: TGTGCCATCAGTGAGGGGCCTAGCGGGGGGAACAATGAGCAGTTCTTC. It encodes CAISEGPSGGNNEQFF.

The chain recombines TRBV5-1 with TRBJ1-2, with TRBD1 matching over 7 bases. Unmatched junction bases numbered 11, after V lost 7 bases and J lost 2 bases. The CDR3 length is 15 residues. From germline, CDR1 is SGHRS and CDR2 YFSETQ. This CDR3 reads CASGYFDRENYGYTF. The CDR3 DNA is TGCGCCAGCGGTTACTTTGACAGGGAAAACTATGGCTACACCTTC.

The V call is TRBV18, the J call TRBJ1-2; D is perhaps TRBD1 (6 bases). The CDR3 totals 13 residues. The V end was cut by 5 bases, the J end by 2 bases, with 9 bases between. Germline CDR1 reads KGHSH; CDR2 reads LQKENI. The CDR3 protein is CASSRQENYGYTF. The CDR3 DNA is TGTGCCAGCTCAAGACAGGAGAACTATGGCTACACCTTC.

This clone was found once. This chain joins TRBV28 and TRBJ2-7, with 9 bases matching TRBD1. The junction had 14 bases not matched to a gene; V was cut back by 8 bases and J by 3 bases. The CDR3 contains 16 residues. Germline loops: CDR1 MDHEN, CDR2 SYDVKM. CDR3 in DNA: TGTGCCAGCTACGGGACAGGGAGTTCAGGGGGCTACGAGCAGTACTTC. Translating it yields CASYGTGSSGGYEQYF.

This chain links TRBV9 with TRBJ2-7; 10 bases fit TRBD1. V was clipped by 4 bases and J by 4 bases; unmatched bases: 11. Germline V gene lookup returns CDR1 SGDLS and CDR2 YYNGEE. The CDR3 extends over 16 amino acids. The CDR3 nucleotides read TGTGCCAGCAGCCCTTCGACAGGGGGCGCCTGGTACGAGCAGTACTTC. Protein: CASSPSTGGAWYEQYF.